The entry that follows covers one T cell receptor (beta chain) sequence. V lost 1 base, J lost 0 bases, and 2 bases stayed unmatched. Germline V gene data show CDR1 as LGHNA and CDR2 as YNFKEQ. CDR3 length: 16 amino acids. This entry belongs to a study of blood T cell repertoires in COVID-19. The overall study: The United States, Italy and Spain supplied acute and convalescent COVID-19 samples. PBMCs, B-cell-depleted T cells, or T cells were the source of the cDNA or gDNA that made up the material.

Authors' processing steps: Using reference gene primer amplification, nucleated cell counts were estimated. The method was immunoSEQ multiplex PCR; TCRdb's version includes in-frame clones alone and lacks a portion of them. Clonal size and the V and J genes are those of that table, whereas D and trimming came from the DNA. The sample comprises tens of thousands of clones, around four fifths of which are singletons, and approximately 40% rests with the top ten. Sequenced sample: peripheral blood. The chain is built from TRBV4-2 and TRBJ2-2; 7 bases fit TRBD1. This receptor was taken from an elderly woman with acute or convalescent COVID-19. CDR3: CASSQGQGTNTGELFF. The CDR3 DNA follows: TGTGCCAGCAGCCAAGGACAGGGAACGAACACCGGGGAGCTGTTTTTT.